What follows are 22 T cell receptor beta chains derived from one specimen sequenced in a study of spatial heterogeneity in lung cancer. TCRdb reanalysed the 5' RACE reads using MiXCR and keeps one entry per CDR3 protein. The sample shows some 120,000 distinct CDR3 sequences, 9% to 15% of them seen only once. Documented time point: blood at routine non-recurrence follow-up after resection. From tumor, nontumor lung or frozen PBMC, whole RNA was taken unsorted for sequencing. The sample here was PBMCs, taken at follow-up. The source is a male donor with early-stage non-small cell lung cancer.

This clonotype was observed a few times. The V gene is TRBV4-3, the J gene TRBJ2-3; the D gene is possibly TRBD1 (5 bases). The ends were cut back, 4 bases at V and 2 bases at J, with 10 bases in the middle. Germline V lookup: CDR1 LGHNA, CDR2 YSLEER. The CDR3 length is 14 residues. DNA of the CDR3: TGCGCCAGCAGCCCGCAGGGATACACAGATACGCAGTATTTT. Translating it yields CASSPQGYTDTQYF.

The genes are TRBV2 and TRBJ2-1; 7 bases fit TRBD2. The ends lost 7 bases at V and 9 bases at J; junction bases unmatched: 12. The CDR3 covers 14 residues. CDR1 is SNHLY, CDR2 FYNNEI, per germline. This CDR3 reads CASITLGGTGEQFF. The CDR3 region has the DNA TGTGCCAGCATAACTCTGGGGGGGACCGGTGAGCAGTTCTTC.

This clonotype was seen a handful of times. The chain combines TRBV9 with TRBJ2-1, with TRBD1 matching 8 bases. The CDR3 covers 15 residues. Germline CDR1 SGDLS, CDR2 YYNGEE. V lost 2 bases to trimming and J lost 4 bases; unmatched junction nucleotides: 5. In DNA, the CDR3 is TGTGCCAGCAGCGTTGGGGGACAGGAATACAATGAGCAGTTCTTC. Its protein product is CASSVGGQEYNEQFF.

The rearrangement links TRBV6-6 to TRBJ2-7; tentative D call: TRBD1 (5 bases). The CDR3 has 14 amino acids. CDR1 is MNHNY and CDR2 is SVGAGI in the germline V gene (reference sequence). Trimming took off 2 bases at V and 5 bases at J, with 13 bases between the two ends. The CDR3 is CASSYPTGSHEQYF. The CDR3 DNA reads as TGTGCCAGCAGTTACCCCACAGGTTCCCACGAGCAGTACTTC.

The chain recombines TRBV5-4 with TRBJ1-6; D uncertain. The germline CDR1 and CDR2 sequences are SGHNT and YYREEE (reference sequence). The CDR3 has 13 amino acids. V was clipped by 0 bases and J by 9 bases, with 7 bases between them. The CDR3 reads CASSLGTGSPLHF. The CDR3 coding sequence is TGTGCCAGCAGCTTGGGAACGGGTTCACCCCTCCACTTT.

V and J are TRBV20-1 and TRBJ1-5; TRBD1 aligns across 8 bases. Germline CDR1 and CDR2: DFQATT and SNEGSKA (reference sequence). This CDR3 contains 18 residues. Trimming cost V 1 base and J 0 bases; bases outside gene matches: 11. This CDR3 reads CSARASDRGPHSNQPQHF. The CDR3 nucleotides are TGCAGTGCTAGAGCTTCTGACAGGGGACCCCATAGCAATCAGCCCCAGCATTTT.

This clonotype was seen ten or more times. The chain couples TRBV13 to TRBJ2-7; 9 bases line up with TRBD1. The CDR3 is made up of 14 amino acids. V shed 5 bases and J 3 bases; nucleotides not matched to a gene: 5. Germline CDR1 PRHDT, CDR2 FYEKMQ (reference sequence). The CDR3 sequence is CASSLGTGYYEQYF. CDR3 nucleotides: TGTGCCAGCAGCCTCGGGACAGGGTACTACGAGCAGTACTTC.

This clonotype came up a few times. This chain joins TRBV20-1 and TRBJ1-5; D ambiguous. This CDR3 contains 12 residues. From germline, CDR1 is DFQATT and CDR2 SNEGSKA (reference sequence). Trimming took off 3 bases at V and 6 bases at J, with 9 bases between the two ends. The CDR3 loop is CSAREGTQPQHF. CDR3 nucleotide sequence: TGCAGTGCTAGGGAGGGTACTCAGCCCCAGCATTTT.

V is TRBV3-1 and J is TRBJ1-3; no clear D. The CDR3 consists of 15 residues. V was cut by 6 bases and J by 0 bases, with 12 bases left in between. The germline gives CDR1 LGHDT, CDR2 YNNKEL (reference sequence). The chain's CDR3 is CASRPTAISGNTIYF. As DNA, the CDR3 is TGTGCCAGCAGGCCCACAGCTATCTCTGGAAACACCATATATTTT.

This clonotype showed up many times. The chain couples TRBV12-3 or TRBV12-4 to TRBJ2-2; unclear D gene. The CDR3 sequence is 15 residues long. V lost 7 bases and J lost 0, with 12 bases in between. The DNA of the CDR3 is TGTGCCAGCACCCAGAGGAGCACGAACACCGGGGAGCTGTTTTTT. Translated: CASTQRSTNTGELFF.

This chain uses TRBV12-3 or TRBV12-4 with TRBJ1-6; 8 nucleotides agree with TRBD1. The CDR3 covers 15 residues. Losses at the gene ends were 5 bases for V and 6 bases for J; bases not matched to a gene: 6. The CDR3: CASSRGGQGNSPLHF. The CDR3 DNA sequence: TGTGCCAGCAGTCGCGGCGGACAGGGTAATTCACCCCTCCACTTT.

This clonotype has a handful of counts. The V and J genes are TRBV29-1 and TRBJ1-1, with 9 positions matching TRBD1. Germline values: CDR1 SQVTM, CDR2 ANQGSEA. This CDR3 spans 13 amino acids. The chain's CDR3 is CITMTGGSTEAFF. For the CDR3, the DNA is TGCATTACGATGACAGGGGGTAGCACTGAAGCTTTCTTT.

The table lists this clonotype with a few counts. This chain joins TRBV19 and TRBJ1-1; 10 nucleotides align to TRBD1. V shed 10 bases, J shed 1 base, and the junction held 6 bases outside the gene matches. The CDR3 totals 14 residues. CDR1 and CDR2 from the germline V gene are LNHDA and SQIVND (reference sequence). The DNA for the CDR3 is TGTGCCACGGACAGGGGGAATAGGAACACTGAAGCTTTCTTT. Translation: CATDRGNRNTEAFF.

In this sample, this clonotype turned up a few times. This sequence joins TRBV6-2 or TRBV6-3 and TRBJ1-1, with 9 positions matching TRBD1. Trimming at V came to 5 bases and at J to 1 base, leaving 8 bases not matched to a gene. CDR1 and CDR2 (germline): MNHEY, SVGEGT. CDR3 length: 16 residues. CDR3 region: CASSQTRTGANTEAFF. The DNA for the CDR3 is TGTGCCAGCAGTCAAACCAGGACAGGGGCGAACACTGAAGCTTTCTTT.

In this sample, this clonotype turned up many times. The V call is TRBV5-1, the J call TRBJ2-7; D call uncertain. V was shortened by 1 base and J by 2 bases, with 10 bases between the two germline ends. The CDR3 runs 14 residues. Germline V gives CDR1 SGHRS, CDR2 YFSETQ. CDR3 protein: CASSLNPLTYEQYF. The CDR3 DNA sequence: TGCGCCAGCAGCTTGAATCCCTTAACCTACGAGCAGTACTTC.

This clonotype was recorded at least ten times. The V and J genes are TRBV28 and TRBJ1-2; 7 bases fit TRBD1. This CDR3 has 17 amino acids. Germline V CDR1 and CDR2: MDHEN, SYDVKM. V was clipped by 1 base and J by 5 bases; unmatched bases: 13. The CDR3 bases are TGTGCCAGCAGTTTATTTGGGGGAAGGGGACAGCGATATGGCTACACCTTC. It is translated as CASSLFGGRGQRYGYTF.

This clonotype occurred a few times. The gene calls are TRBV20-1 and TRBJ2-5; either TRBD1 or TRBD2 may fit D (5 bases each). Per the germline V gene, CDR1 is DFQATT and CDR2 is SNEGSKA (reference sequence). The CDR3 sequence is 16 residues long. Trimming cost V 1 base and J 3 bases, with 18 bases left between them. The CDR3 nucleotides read TGCAGTGCTAGAGGGAGTCGGGGACGGATAAAAGAGACCCAGTACTTC. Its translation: CSARGSRGRIKETQYF.

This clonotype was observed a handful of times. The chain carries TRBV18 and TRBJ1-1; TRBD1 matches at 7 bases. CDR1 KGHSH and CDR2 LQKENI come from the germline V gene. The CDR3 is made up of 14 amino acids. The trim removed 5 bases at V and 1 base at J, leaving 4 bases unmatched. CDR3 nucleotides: TGTGCCAGCTCAAGGGACAGACAGAACACTGAAGCTTTCTTT. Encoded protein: CASSRDRQNTEAFF.

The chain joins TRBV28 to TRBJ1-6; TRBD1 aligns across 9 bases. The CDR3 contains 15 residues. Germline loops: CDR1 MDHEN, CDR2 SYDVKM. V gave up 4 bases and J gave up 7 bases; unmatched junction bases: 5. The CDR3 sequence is CASSYPGQGNSPLHF. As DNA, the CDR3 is TGTGCCAGCAGTTATCCGGGACAGGGAAATTCACCCCTCCACTTT.

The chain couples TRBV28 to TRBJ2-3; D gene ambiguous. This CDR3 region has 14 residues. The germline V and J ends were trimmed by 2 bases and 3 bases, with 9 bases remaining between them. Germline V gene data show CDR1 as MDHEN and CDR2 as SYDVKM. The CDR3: CASSLIGPTDTQYF. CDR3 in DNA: TGTGCCAGCAGTTTAATCGGACCTACAGATACGCAGTATTTT. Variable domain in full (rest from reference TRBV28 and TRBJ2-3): DVKVTQSSRYLVKRTGEKVFLECVQDMDHENMFWYRQDPGLGLRLIYFSYDVKMKEKGDIPEGYSVSREKKERFSLILESASTNQTSMYLCASSLIGPTDTQYFGPGTRLTVL.

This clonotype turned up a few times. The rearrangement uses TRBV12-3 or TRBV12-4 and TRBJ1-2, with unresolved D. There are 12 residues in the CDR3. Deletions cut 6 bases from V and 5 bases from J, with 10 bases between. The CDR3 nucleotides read TGTGCCAGCAGCAGGAATCTTTATGGCTACACCTTC. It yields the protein CASSRNLYGYTF.

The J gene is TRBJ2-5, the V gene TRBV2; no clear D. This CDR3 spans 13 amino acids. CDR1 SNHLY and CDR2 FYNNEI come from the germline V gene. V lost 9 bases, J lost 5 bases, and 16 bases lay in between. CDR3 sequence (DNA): TGTGCCAGTCGTACCTCGGTCGTGGAGACCCAGTACTTC. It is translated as CASRTSVVETQYF.